This T cell receptor (beta chain) was sequenced during a study of early T cells in non-severe SARS-CoV-2 infection. For the study at large: Sequencing of bulk RNA from unsorted whole blood was done, without chain pairing. The study, taken as a whole, reports: Reliance on VDJdb matching favored anti-spike CD8 responses; private and CD4 specificities were missed.

The sample holds a few counts of this clonotype. Its specificity is unknown. Unique molecular identifiers were attached to individual cDNA molecules. TCRdb reprocessed the 5' RACE reads with MiXCR, giving one entry per CDR3 protein. The table shows about 83,000 distinct CDR3 sequences, with less than 11% occurring only once. The CDR3 is 16 amino acids. V shed 2 bases and J shed 0 bases, with 14 bases lying between them. From germline, CDR1 is ENHRY and CDR2 SYGVKD. This sample comprised whole blood, obtained at baseline. This receptor was taken from an adult who was a healthcare worker with PCR-confirmed SARS-CoV-2 infection or an uninfected control (not recorded which). The rearrangement joins TRBV10-3 to TRBJ2-7; D is ambiguous. The CDR3: CAISEPASNRSYEQYF. Here the CDR3 DNA reads TGTGCCATCAGTGAGCCCGCGAGTAATCGCTCCTACGAGCAGTACTTC.